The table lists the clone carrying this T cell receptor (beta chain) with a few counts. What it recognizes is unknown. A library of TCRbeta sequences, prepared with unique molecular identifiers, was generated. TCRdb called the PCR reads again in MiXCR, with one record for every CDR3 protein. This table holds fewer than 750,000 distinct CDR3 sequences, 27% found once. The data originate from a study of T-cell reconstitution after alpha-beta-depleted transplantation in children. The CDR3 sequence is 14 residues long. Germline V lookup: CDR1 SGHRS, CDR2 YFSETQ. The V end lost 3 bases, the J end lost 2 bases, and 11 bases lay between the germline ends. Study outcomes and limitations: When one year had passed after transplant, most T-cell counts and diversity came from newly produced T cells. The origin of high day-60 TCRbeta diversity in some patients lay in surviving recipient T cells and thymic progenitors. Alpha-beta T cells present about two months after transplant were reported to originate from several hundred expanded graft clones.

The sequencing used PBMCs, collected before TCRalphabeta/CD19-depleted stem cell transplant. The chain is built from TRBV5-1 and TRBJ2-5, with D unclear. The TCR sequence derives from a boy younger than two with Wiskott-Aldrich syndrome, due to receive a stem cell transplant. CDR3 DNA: TGCGCCAGCAGCTACCGACAAGCACAAGAGACCCAGTACTTC. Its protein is CASSYRQAQETQYF.